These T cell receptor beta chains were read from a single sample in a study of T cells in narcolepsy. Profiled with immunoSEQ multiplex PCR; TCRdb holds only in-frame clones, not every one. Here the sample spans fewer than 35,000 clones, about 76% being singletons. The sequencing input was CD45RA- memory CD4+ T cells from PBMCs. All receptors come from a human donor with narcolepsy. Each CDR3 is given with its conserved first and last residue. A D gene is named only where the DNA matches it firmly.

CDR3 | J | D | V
CASSRDGGSYNEQFF | TRBJ2-1 | . | TRBV25-1
CSVEDRGQVGQGEYF | TRBJ2-7 | TRBD1 | TRBV29-1
CASSLDWSQDYEQFF | TRBJ2-1 | . | TRBV5-6
CASSARGLAGGYNEQFF | TRBJ2-1 | TRBD2 | TRBV9
CASSIRDSEQFF | TRBJ2-1 | . | TRBV19
CASSMTERETQYF | TRBJ2-5 | . | TRBV19
CASSLELAGGPGGTQYF | TRBJ2-3 | TRBD2 | TRBV11-2
CSARRNYEQYF | TRBJ2-7 | . | TRBV20-1
CASSLGQGAINEKLFF | TRBJ1-4 | . | TRBV11-2
CASSIRGAGAEAFF | TRBJ1-1 | . | TRBV19
CASSQGLGVTDTQYF | TRBJ2-3 | . | TRBV4-3
CASSLDRTGELFF | TRBJ2-2 | . | TRBV11-3
CASSLRDRGFEQYF | . | TRBD1 | TRBV6-5
CASSFQRDAYNEQFF | TRBJ2-1 | . | TRBV5-5
CANVPGTAANQPQHF | TRBJ1-5 | TRBD1 | TRBV10-1
CASSSGLAAYEQYF | TRBJ2-7 | TRBD2 | TRBV6-6
CASSLQWGEAYEQYF | TRBJ2-7 | . | TRBV7-2
CASSPGTGFHSNQPQHF | TRBJ1-5 | TRBD1 | TRBV7-9
CSVSQGLSYEQYF | TRBJ2-7 | . | TRBV29-1
CSAREAFF | TRBJ1-1 | . | TRBV29-1
CASSQGGTGTEQFF | TRBJ2-1 | . | TRBV4-3
CASSLQGNGYTF | TRBJ1-2 | . | TRBV7-9
CASTFGTSGADTQYF | TRBJ2-3 | . | TRBV19
CASSLGGTEREKLFF | TRBJ1-4 | . | TRBV14
CASSRSVGTWGTQYF | TRBJ2-5 | . | TRBV14
CASRRARTDNYGYTF | TRBJ1-2 | . | TRBV2
CASRTGTGNYGYTF | TRBJ1-2 | . | TRBV21-1
CASSLDAGEGSSGANVLTF | TRBJ2-6 | . | TRBV11-1
CATKGQGWGYEQYF | TRBJ2-7 | TRBD1 | TRBV27
CASRTLVGGPTSNYGYTF | TRBJ1-2 | . | TRBV11-2
CASSPGTGVNYGYTF | TRBJ1-2 | TRBD1 | TRBV5-6
CAWSINRGHSNQPQHF | TRBJ1-5 | . | TRBV30
CASSATQGAGNTIYF | TRBJ1-3 | TRBD1 | TRBV9
CASSQVGRTEQFF | TRBJ2-1 | . | TRBV14
CASRLRCQGYGYTF | TRBJ1-2 | . | TRBV12-2
CASTRDRGFEQFF | TRBJ2-1 | TRBD1 | TRBV6-1
CASSQDAGGETQYF | TRBJ2-5 | . | TRBV4-3
CASSPGDSYEQYF | . | . | TRBV5-5
CASSISSSYEQYF | TRBJ2-7 | . | TRBV6-5
CASSYGGERRHYEQYF | TRBJ2-7 | . | TRBV27
CASSLIRDQQYF | TRBJ2-7 | . | TRBV7-3
CDQQQVGWKTQYF | TRBJ2-5 | . | TRBV21-1
CASRGSGSAYEQYF | TRBJ2-7 | . | TRBV28
CASSLEGAAFF | TRBJ1-1 | . | TRBV11-2
CASTRGLSSYNEQFF | TRBJ2-1 | . | TRBV5-8
CASSIQGPAEAFF | TRBJ1-1 | . | TRBV19